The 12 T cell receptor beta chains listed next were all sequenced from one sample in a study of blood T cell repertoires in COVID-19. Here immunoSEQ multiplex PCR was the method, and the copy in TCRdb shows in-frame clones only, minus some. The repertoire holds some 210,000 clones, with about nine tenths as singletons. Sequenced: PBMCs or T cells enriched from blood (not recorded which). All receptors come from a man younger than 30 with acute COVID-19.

This chain's CDR3 is CASKGLELYF. The CDR3 coding sequence is TGTGCCAGCAAGGGACTAGAACTGTATTTT. V gene TRBV25-1 combines with J gene TRBJ2-3; TRBD2 aligns across 8 bases. Germline CDR1 is MGHDK and CDR2 is SYGVNS. The CDR3 contains 10 residues. V was pared by 7 bases and J by 14 bases, with 5 bases of the junction left unmatched. Complete variable domain (other parts from reference TRBV25-1 and TRBJ2-3): EADIYQTPRYLVIGTGKKITLECSQTMGHDKMYWYQQDPGMELHLIHYSYGVNSTEKGDLSSESTVSRIRTEHFPLTLESARPSHTSQYLCASKGLELYFGPGTRLTVL.

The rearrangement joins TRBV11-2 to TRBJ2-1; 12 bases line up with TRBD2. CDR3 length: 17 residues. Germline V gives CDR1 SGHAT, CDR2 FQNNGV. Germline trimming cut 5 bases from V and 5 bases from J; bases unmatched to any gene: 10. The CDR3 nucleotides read TGTGCCAGCAGCCCAGGCACTAGCGGGAGGTACGACAATGAGCAGTTCTTC. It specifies CASSPGTSGRYDNEQFF.

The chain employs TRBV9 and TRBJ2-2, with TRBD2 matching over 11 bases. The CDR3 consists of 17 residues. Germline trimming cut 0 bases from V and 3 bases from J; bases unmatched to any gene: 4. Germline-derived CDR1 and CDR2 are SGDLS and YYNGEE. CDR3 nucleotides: TGTGCCAGCAGCGTAGACGGGACTAGCGGATACACCGGGGAGCTGTTTTTT. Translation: CASSVDGTSGYTGELFF.

For the CDR3, the DNA is TGTGCCAGCAGCCAAGATCTCAGGGGGCAGCCCCAGCATTTT. Translation gives CASSQDLRGQPQHF. The V gene is TRBV3-1 (or the pseudogene TRBV3-2), the J gene TRBJ1-5, with 7 bases fitting TRBD1. The V gene end was trimmed by 0 bases and the J gene end by 7 bases; junction bases not matched to a gene: 3. From germline, CDR1 is LGHDT and CDR2 YNNKEL (reference sequence). The CDR3 totals 14 residues.

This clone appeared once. The CDR3 region is CASSGPEDTGELFF. CDR3 DNA: TGTGCCAGCAGTGGCCCTGAGGACACCGGGGAGCTGTTTTTT. The rearrangement joins TRBV6-2 or TRBV6-3 to TRBJ2-2; D remains unclear. CDR3 size: 14 residues. Trimming removed 5 bases from V and 3 bases from J, with 10 bases in between. CDR1 is MNHEY, CDR2 SVGEGT, per germline.

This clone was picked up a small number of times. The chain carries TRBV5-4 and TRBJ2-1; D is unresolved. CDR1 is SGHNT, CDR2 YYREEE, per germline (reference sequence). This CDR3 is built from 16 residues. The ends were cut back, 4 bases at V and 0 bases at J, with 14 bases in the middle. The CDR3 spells CASSLDLVNSYNEQFF. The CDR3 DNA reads TGTGCCAGCAGCCTAGATCTAGTAAACTCCTACAATGAGCAGTTCTTC. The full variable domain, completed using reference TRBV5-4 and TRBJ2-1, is ETGVTQSPTHLIKTRGQQVTLRCSSQSGHNTVSWYQQALGQGPQFIFQYYREEENGRGNFPPRFSGLQFPNYSSELNVNALELDDSALYLCASSLDLVNSYNEQFFGPGTRLTVL.

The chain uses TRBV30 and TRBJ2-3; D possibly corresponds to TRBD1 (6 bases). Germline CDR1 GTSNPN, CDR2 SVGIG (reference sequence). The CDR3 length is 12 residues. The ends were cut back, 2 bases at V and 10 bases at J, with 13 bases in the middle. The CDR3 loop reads CAWSTQGLSQYF. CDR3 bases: TGTGCCTGGAGTACCCAGGGGCTCTCGCAGTATTTT. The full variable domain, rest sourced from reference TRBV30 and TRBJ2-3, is SQTIHQWPATLVQPVGSPLSLECTVEGTSNPNLYWYRQAAGRGLQLLFYSVGIGQISSEVPQNLSASRPQDRQFILSSKKLLLSDSGFYLCAWSTQGLSQYFGPGTRLTVL.

In nucleotides, the CDR3 is TGCAGCGTTGTTGGACAGGGGGCCTACGAGCAGTACTTC. As protein: CSVVGQGAYEQYF. The chain combines TRBV29-1 with TRBJ2-7; 10 bases match TRBD1. The CDR3 length is 13 residues. The J segment lost 2 bases and the V segment lost 4 bases, leaving 2 bases of the junction unmatched. Per germline, CDR1 SQVTM and CDR2 ANQGSEA.

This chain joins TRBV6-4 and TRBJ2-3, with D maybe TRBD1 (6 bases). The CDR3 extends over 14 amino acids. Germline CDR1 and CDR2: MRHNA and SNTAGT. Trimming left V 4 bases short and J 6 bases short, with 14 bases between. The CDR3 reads CASSAEGDKDTQYF. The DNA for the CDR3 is TGTGCCAGCAGTGCTGAGGGGGATAAGGATACGCAGTATTTT.

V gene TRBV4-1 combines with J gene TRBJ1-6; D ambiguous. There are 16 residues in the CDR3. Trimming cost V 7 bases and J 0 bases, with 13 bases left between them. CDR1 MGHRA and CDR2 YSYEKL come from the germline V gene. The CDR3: CASNPGASSYNSPLHF. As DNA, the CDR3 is TGCGCCAGCAACCCCGGTGCGAGCTCCTATAATTCACCCCTCCACTTT.

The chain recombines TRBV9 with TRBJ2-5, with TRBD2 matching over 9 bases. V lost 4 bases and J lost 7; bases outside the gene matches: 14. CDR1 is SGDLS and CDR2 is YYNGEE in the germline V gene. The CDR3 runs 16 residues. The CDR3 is CASSLTGLAAHGTQYF. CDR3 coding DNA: TGTGCCAGCAGCCTTACGGGACTAGCAGCACACGGGACCCAGTACTTC. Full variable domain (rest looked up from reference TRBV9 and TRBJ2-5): DSGVTQTPKHLITATGQRVTLRCSPRSGDLSVYWYQQSLDQGLQFLIQYYNGEERAKGNILERFSAQQFPDLHSELNLSSLELGDSALYFCASSLTGLAAHGTQYFGPGTRLLVL.

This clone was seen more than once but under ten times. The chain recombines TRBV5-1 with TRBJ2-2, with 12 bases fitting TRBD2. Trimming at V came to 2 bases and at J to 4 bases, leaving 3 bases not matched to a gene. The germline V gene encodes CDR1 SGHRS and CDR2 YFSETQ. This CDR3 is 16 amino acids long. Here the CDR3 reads CASSLSTSGSTGELFF. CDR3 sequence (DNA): TGCGCCAGCAGCTTATCGACTAGCGGGAGCACCGGGGAGCTGTTTTTT. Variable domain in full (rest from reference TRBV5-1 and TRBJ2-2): KAGVTQTPRYLIKTRGQQVTLSCSPISGHRSVSWYQQTPGQGLQFLFEYFSETQRNKGNFPGRFSGRQFSNSRSEMNVSTLELGDSALYLCASSLSTSGSTGELFFGEGSRLTVL.